Sequencing of this TCR beta chain was carried out in a study of T cell repertoires in urothelial bladder cancer. The study's findings and limits: Infiltrating lymphocytes: median about 1.8% in carcinoma versus 10% to 15% in benign specimens. Up to about 17% of carcinoma infiltrating lymphocytes belonged to one T-cell clone. Median T cells were approximately 5,500 in carcinoma and approximately 25,000 in benign specimens.

The data were produced by immunoSEQ multiplex PCR, yet TCRdb's version contains in-frame clones alone and is incomplete. The table has approximately 9,800 clones, roughly 63% seen once; the top ten hold around 32%. Points on this clone: The antigen is undetermined.

There are 15 residues in the CDR3. This TCR came from a human donor with urothelial carcinoma. The genes are TRBV21-1 and TRBJ1-1. TRBV21-1 has pseudogene status. The sequencing input was tumor-infiltrating cells from bladder cancer. Written as DNA, the CDR3 is TGTGCCAGCATCCCGGGAAGGGTCGGGGGCACTGAAGCTTTCTTT. Its translation is CASIPGRVGGTEAFF.